The subject of this entry is one T cell receptor beta chain. The antigen remains unidentified. The data originate from a study of blood T cells in healthy people across ages. Study-level findings and limits: Unknown donor CMV status possibly confounded expanded clonotype changes.

This CDR3 region has 14 residues. Germline V gives CDR1 MNHNY, CDR2 SVGAGI (reference sequence). The ends lost 4 bases at V and 8 bases at J; junction bases unmatched: 4. Sample-barcoded 5' priming and a J-beta primer mix drove a second PCR of roughly 7 to 11 cycles. Each CDR3 protein gets one entry after TCRdb re-called the 5' RACE reads with MiXCR. Among around 900,000 distinct CDR3 sequences, roughly 47% were seen once, and the ten largest hold over 20%. This clonotype was obtained from a woman aged 55-75 years in good health. The chain carries TRBV6-6 and TRBJ2-1, with TRBD2 identical over 11 bases. The source material was blood. The DNA for the CDR3 is TGTGCCAGCAGTTTTCTAGCGGGAGGTTATGAGCAGTTCTTC. Protein sequence: CASSFLAGGYEQFF.